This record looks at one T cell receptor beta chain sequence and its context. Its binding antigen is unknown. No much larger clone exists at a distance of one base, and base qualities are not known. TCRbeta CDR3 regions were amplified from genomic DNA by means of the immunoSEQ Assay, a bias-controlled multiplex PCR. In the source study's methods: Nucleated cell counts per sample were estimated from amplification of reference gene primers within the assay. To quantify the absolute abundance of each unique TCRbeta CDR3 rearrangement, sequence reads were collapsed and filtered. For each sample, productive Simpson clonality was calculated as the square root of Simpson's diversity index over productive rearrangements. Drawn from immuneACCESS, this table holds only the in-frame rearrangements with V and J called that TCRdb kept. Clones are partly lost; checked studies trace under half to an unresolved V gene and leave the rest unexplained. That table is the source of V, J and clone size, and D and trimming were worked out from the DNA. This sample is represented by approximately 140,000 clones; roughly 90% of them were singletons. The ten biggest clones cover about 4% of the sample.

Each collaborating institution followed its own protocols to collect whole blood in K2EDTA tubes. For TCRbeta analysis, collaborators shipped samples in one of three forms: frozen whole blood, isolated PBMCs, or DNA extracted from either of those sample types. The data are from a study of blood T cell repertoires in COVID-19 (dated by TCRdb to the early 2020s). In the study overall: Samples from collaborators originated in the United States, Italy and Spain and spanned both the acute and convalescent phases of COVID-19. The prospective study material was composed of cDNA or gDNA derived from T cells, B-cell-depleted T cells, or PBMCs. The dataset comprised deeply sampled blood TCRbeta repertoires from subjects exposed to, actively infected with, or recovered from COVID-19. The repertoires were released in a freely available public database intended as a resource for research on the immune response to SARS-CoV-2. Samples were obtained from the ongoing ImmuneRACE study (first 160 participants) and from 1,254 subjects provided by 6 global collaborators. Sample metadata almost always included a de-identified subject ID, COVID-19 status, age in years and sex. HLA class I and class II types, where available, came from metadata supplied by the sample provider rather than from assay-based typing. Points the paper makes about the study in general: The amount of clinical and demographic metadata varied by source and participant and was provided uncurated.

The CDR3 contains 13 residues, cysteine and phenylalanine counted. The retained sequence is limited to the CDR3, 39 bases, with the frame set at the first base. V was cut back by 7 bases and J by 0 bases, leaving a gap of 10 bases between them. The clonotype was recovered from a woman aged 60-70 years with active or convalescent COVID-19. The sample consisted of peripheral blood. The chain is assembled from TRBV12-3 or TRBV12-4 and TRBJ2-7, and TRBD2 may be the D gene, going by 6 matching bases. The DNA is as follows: TGTGCCAGCACCCTGGGGGGCTCCTACGAGCAGTACTTC. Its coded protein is CASTLGGSYEQYF.